The clone carrying this TCR beta chain was recorded at least ten times. This specimen belongs to a study of T cells in Graves' hyperthyroidism and ophthalmopathy. The CDR3 has 15 residues. Trimming took 3 bases from V and 1 from J, leaving 12 bases between them. Amplification yielded TCR beta CDR3 regions, with RNA transcripts as the source. The HTBI primer set served for first-round RT-PCR of the TCR CDR3. TCRdb redid the calling of the multiplex PCR reads with MiXCR, one entry per CDR3 protein. This table has roughly 130,000 distinct CDR3 sequences, around 21% appearing once. Clinical symptoms, serum thyroxine, TRAb, thyroid ultrasound and orbital computed tomography informed diagnoses.

V is TRBV12-3 or TRBV12-4 and J is TRBJ1-1, with a tentative D call TRBD1 (6 bases). The TCR was taken from a woman between 50 and 59 years old with Graves' hyperthyroidism that later progressed to Graves' ophthalmopathy. The sample was blood. The CDR3 nucleotides read TGTGCCAGCAGTTTGAGCCGGGGGGCGAACACTGAAGCTTTCTTT. It is translated as CASSLSRGANTEAFF.